This entry lists 3 T cell receptor beta chains sequenced from one sample in a study of cytomegalovirus exposure and HLA in healthy donors. This PCR relied on a set of 60 Vbeta primers and 13 Jbeta primers. Sequenced by immunoSEQ multiplex PCR; TCRdb stores in-frame clones only, minus some. Of about 140,000 clones listed, about 80% were seen once; the top ten hold roughly 2.2%. Material: PBMCs. These TCRs come from a young man in good health and CMV-seronegative.

The chain links TRBV6-1 to TRBJ1-2; unclear D gene. The CDR3 consists of 15 residues. Germline CDR1 is MNHNS and CDR2 is SASEGT. V lost 2 bases and J lost 6, with 16 bases in between. The CDR3 here is CASSEYRRRPNGYTF. The CDR3 region has the DNA TGTGCCAGCAGTGAATATCGGAGGAGACCTAATGGCTACACCTTC.

The chain employs TRBV5-1 and TRBJ1-2; D might be TRBD1 (5 bases). This CDR3 is 16 amino acids long. V was cut by 2 bases and J by 4 bases, with 18 bases left in between. Germline V gene sequence: CDR1 SGHRS, CDR2 YFSETQ. This chain's CDR3 is CASSFSPGGGGYGYTF. CDR3 nucleotides: TGCGCCAGCAGCTTTTCTCCCGGGGGGGGAGGCTATGGCTACACCTTC.

The gene calls are TRBV7-3 and TRBJ2-7; tentative D call: TRBD2 (5 bases). Germline V lookup: CDR1 SGHTA, CDR2 FQGTGA. Deletions cut 5 bases from V and 3 bases from J, with 26 bases between. The CDR3 is 18 residues long. CDR3 sequence (DNA): TGTGCCAGCAGCCACACCCTTACGCGGAGGAATGATAACTACGAGCAGTACTTC. Its translation: CASSHTLTRRNDNYEQYF. Full variable domain (outside the CDR3, taken from reference TRBV7-3 and TRBJ2-7): GAGVSQTPSNKVTEKGKYVELRCDPISGHTALYWYRQSLGQGPEFLIYFQGTGAADDSGLPNDRFFAVRPEGSVSTLKIQRTERGDSAVYLCASSHTLTRRNDNYEQYFGPGTRLTVT.